The text below deals with one TCR beta chain. In the original workflow: The assay estimated nucleated cells by amplifying reference gene primers. Data came from immunoSEQ multiplex PCR; TCRdb stores just in-frame clones and leaves some out. For V, J and clone size, that table is used; D and trimming come from the DNA. The table includes some 150,000 clones, approximately 73% detected once. The length of the CDR3 is 12 residues. Germline V gene lookup returns CDR1 SGHAT and CDR2 FQDESV (reference sequence). V gave up 3 bases and J gave up 15 bases, with 12 bases separating them. This record belongs to a study of blood T cell repertoires in COVID-19. Study background: The United States, Italy and Spain provided the acute and convalescent COVID-19 samples. Sources were T cells, B-cell-depleted T cells, or PBMCs; the material itself was cDNA or gDNA.

The chain couples TRBV11-1 to TRBJ1-6, with D perhaps matching TRBD1 (5 bases). The sample consisted of peripheral blood. This clonotype was obtained from a man aged 55 to 70 with acute or convalescent COVID-19. In nucleotides, the CDR3 is TGTGCCAGCAGCTTTGGACAAGAAAACCTCCACTTT. Residues: CASSFGQENLHF.